The clone carrying this TCR beta chain was detected many times. The antigen remains undetermined. TCR beta CDR3 regions were amplified from RNA. The TCR CDR3 first-round RT-PCR relied on the HTBI primer set. TCRdb passed the multiplex PCR reads through MiXCR, listing each CDR3 protein once. The repertoire holds about 290,000 distinct CDR3 sequences, with roughly 15% as singletons. The sample comes from a study of T cells in Graves' hyperthyroidism and ophthalmopathy. Study-wide background: Peripheral blood specimens were obtained at initial diagnosis, prior to any treatment.

Regarding the study as a whole: Clonotypes that were expanded in thyroid above 0.001 mostly appeared in blood too.

J was trimmed by 4 bases and V by 3 bases; bases with no gene match: 11. Per germline, CDR1 MNHNS and CDR2 SASEGT. The CDR3 has 16 amino acids. What was sequenced was blood. V gene TRBV6-1 combines with J gene TRBJ2-5; the match to TRBD2 covers 7 bases. The TCR comes from a woman aged 40 to 49 with Graves' hyperthyroidism. CDR3 sequence reads: CASSDLVAGVLETQYF. For the CDR3, the DNA is TGTGCCAGCAGTGACCTGGTGGCGGGAGTTTTAGAGACCCAGTACTTC.